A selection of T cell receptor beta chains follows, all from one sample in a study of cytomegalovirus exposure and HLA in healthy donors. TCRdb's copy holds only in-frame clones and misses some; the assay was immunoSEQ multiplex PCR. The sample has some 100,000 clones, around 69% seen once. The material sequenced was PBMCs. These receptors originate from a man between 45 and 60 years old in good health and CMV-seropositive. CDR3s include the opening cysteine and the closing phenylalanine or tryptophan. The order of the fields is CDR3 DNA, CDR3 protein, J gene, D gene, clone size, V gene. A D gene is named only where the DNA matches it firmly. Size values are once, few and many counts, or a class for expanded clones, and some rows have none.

DNA: TGTGCCAGCAGTTTATCAGGACAGGGGGCGGATACGCAGTATTTT
CDR3: CASSLSGQGADTQYF
J: TRBJ2-3
D: TRBD1
size: few
V: TRBV27

DNA: TGCGCCAGCAGTGGACAGGGAGGTCTCTACGAGCAGTACTTC
CDR3: CASSGQGGLYEQYF
J: TRBJ2-7
D: NA
size: NA
V: TRBV10-2

DNA: TGTGCCAGCAGTCCCTATAAGGAGGGCTACACCTTC
CDR3: CASSPYKEGYTF
J: TRBJ1-2
D: NA
size: NA
V: TRBV28

DNA: TGTGCCAGCAGCGCCGGGACACCCTTTGGCGAGCAGTACTTC
CDR3: CASSAGTPFGEQYF
J: TRBJ2-7
D: NA
size: NA
V: TRBV2

DNA: TGTGCCAGCAGCTTAGCAATAGACAGGGGTGGGAATTCACCCCTCCACTTT
CDR3: CASSLAIDRGGNSPLHF
J: TRBJ1-6
D: TRBD1
size: NA
V: TRBV7-2

DNA: TGTGCCAGCAGCTCTCCACCGGGACAGCTGAACACTGAAGCTTTCTTT
CDR3: CASSSPPGQLNTEAFF
J: TRBJ1-1
D: TRBD1
size: NA
V: TRBV7-9

DNA: TGTGCCAGCAGCTTGATGTTGGGGGGGCGAGAGACCCAGTACTTC
CDR3: CASSLMLGGRETQYF
J: TRBJ2-5
D: NA
size: NA
V: TRBV5-4

DNA: TGTGCCAGCAGCGTAGGAGAGTTAACAGATACGCAGTATTTT
CDR3: CASSVGELTDTQYF
J: TRBJ2-3
D: NA
size: NA
V: TRBV9

DNA: TGTGCCAGCAGCCCGCTGGCGGTTAGCTCCTACAATGAGCAGTTCTTC
CDR3: CASSPLAVSSYNEQFF
J: TRBJ2-1
D: NA
size: NA
V: TRBV28

DNA: TGCGCCAGCAGCCCCGGAGGGCTCAACTATGGCTACACCTTC
CDR3: CASSPGGLNYGYTF
J: TRBJ1-2
D: NA
size: NA
V: TRBV5-1

DNA: TGTGCCAGCAGCTTTTCACAGTATAGCACAGATACGCAGTATTTT
CDR3: CASSFSQYSTDTQYF
J: TRBJ2-3
D: NA
size: NA
V: TRBV5-4

DNA: TGTGCCAGCAGTGATCGGACAGGGGTGGGTGAGCAGTACTTC
CDR3: CASSDRTGVGEQYF
J: TRBJ2-7
D: TRBD1
size: NA
V: TRBV2

DNA: TGTGCCAGCAGCTTAGCCTCCGTGAACACTGAAGCTTTCTTT
CDR3: CASSLASVNTEAFF
J: TRBJ1-1
D: NA
size: NA
V: TRBV5-5

DNA: TGTGCCAGCAGTGCTCGGGGGGAGCCAAATGAGCAGTTCTTC
CDR3: CASSARGEPNEQFF
J: TRBJ2-1
D: TRBD2
size: NA
V: TRBV27

DNA: TGTGCCAGCAGCTTATTAGTTCTAGCGGGAGCCTACGAGCAGTACTTC
CDR3: CASSLLVLAGAYEQYF
J: TRBJ2-7
D: TRBD2
size: once
V: TRBV7-2

DNA: TGTGCCACTGAGAGATCCTACGAGCAGTACTTC
CDR3: CATERSYEQYF
J: TRBJ2-7
D: NA
size: NA
V: TRBV19

DNA: TGCGCCAGCAGCGAGGGAGGACCCCTATCTCCCTACGAGCAGTACTTC
CDR3: CASSEGGPLSPYEQYF
J: TRBJ2-7
D: NA
size: NA
V: TRBV10-1

DNA: TGTGCCAGCAGACTCTCTAGCGGGAGGCCAGATACGCAGTATTTT
CDR3: CASRLSSGRPDTQYF
J: TRBJ2-3
D: TRBD2
size: NA
V: TRBV28